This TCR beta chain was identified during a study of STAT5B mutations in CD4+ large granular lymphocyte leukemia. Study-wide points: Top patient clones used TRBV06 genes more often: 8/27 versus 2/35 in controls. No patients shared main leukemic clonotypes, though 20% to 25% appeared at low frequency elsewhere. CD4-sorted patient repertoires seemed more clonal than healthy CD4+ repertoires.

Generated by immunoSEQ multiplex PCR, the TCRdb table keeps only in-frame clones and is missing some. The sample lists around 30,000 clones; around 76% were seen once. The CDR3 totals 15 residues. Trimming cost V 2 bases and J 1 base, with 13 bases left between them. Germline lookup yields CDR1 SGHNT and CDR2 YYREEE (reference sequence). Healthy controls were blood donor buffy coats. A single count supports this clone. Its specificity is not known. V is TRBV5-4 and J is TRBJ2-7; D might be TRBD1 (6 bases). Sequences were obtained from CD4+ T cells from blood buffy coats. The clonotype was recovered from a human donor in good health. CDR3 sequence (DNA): TGTGCCAGCAGCTTTGGGGGCCCCGAGTCCTACGAGCAGTACTTC. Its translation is CASSFGGPESYEQYF. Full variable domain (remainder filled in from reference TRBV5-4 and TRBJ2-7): ETGVTQSPTHLIKTRGQQVTLRCSSQSGHNTVSWYQQALGQGPQFIFQYYREEENGRGNFPPRFSGLQFPNYSSELNVNALELDDSALYLCASSFGGPESYEQYFGPGTRLTVT.